The 5 T cell receptor beta chains reported below all come from one sample, sequenced in a study of shared clonotypes between healthy human individuals. Generated by immunoSEQ multiplex PCR, the TCRdb table keeps only in-frame clones and is missing some. This table has approximately 2.3 million clones, approximately 95% appearing once. The specimen sequenced was naive CD4+ T cells from PBMCs. Regarding subset: CD45RA+ positively selected. The receptors shown here come from a man between 18 and 35 years old in good health. Some clones in this sample may be carry-over from other donors' samples.

The rearrangement uses TRBV6-9 and TRBJ2-2, with 11 nucleotides matching TRBD2. V was pared by 0 bases and J by 6 bases, with 6 bases of the junction left unmatched. This CDR3 has 17 amino acids. The germline gives CDR1 MNHGY, CDR2 SVAAGI. The CDR3 sequence is CASSYSSGRAGPGELFF. The DNA of the CDR3 is TGTGCCAGCAGTTATTCTAGCGGGAGGGCCGGCCCCGGGGAGCTGTTTTTT.

CDR3 nucleotide sequence: TGCGCCAGCAGCCAAGTTAGACTAGCGGGAGACAATGAGCAGTTCTTC. Protein product: CASSQVRLAGDNEQFF. The chain links TRBV4-3 to TRBJ2-1; 12 positions agree with TRBD2. The CDR3 consists of 16 residues. V lost 1 base and J lost 5; bases outside the gene matches: 3. The germline gives CDR1 LGHNA, CDR2 YSLEER.

The chain carries TRBV5-1 and TRBJ2-7; 9 positions agree with TRBD2. The CDR3 sequence is 14 residues long. The J segment lost 3 bases and the V segment lost 2 bases, leaving 3 bases of the junction unmatched. Germline V gene lookup returns CDR1 SGHRS and CDR2 YFSETQ. CDR3 sequence (DNA): TGCGCCAGCAGCTTCGGGACTAGCAACTACGAGCAGTACTTC. Protein product: CASSFGTSNYEQYF.

This chain joins TRBV10-1 and TRBJ2-1; 9 bases are a match to TRBD2. The CDR3 sequence is 15 residues long. Germline lookup yields CDR1 WNHNN and CDR2 SYGVQD (reference sequence). Trimming removed 4 bases from V and 4 bases from J; junction bases left unmatched: 5. Here the CDR3 reads CASSGPGLAYNEQFF. CDR3 nucleotide sequence: TGCGCCAGCAGTGGACCGGGACTAGCTTACAATGAGCAGTTCTTC.

The chain recombines TRBV28 with TRBJ1-1; D remains ambiguous. Between the trimmed V and J ends, which lost 6 bases and 5 bases, there was a span of 19 bases. The CDR3 extends over 15 amino acids. CDR1 and CDR2 from the germline V gene are MDHEN and SYDVKM. The CDR3 loop is CASRAEYGARTEAFF. The DNA for the CDR3 is TGTGCCAGCAGGGCGGAATACGGAGCTAGGACTGAAGCTTTCTTT.